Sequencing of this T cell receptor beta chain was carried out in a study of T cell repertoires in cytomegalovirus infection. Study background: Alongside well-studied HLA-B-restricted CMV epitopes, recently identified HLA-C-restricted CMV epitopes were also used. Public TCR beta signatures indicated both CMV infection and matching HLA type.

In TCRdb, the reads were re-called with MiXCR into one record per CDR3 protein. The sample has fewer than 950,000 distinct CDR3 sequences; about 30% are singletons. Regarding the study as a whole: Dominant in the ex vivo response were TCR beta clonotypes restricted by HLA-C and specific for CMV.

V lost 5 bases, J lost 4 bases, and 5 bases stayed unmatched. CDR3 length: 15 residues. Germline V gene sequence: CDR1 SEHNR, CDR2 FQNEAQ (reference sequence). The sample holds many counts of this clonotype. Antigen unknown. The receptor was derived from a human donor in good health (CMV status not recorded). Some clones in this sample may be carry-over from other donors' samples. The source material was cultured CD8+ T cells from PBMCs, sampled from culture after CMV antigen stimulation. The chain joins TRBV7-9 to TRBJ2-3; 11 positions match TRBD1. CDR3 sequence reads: CASSPGTGGSDTQYF. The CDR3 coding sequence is TGTGCCAGCAGCCCCGGGACAGGGGGGTCAGATACGCAGTATTTT.